A selection of T cell receptor beta chains follows, all from one sample in a study of blood T cell repertoires in COVID-19. Produced via immunoSEQ multiplex PCR; TCRdb's table is partial and in-frame only. Of around 300,000 clones listed, approximately 83% are singletons. The source material was peripheral blood. Receptors were obtained from an older woman with acute or convalescent COVID-19. Each CDR3 is given with its conserved first and last residue. The order of the fields is D gene, clone size, J gene, V gene, CDR3 protein, CDR3 DNA. The D gene is left open where the match is weak. A row's size may be missing; if present it is once, few, many or a size class.

D: NA; size: NA; J: TRBJ1-2; V: TRBV6-4; CDR3: CASSAAGYGYTF; DNA: TGTGCCAGCAGTGCCGCGGGCTATGGCTACACCTTC
D: NA; size: NA; J: TRBJ1-2; V: TRBV7-9; CDR3: CASSPGQMTGYTF; DNA: TGTGCCAGCAGCCCCGGACAGATGACGGGCTACACCTTC
D: NA; size: NA; J: TRBJ1-4; V: TRBV19; CDR3: CASSSRGAQNEKLFF; DNA: TGTGCCAGTAGTTCACGGGGGGCGCAGAATGAAAAACTGTTTTTT
D: NA; size: NA; J: TRBJ1-4; V: TRBV5-1; CDR3: CASSFRGEKLFF; DNA: TGCGCCAGCAGCTTTCGAGGAGAAAAACTGTTTTTT
D: NA; size: NA; J: TRBJ2-1; V: TRBV27; CDR3: CASSLLGWDEQFF; DNA: TGTGCCAGCAGTTTGCTAGGCTGGGATGAGCAGTTCTTC
D: NA; size: few; J: TRBJ2-5; V: TRBV4-1; CDR3: CASSQDSVAGETQYF; DNA: TGCGCCAGCAGCCAAGATTCTGTGGCAGGGGAGACCCAGTACTTC
D: TRBD1; size: NA; J: TRBJ1-4; V: TRBV19; CDR3: CASSARTGGGEKLFF; DNA: TGTGCCAGTAGTGCCCGGACAGGGGGAGGTGAAAAACTGTTTTTT
D: TRBD1; size: NA; J: TRBJ1-5; V: TRBV19; CDR3: CASSPQGTGQPQHF; DNA: TGTGCCAGTAGTCCACAGGGGACGGGTCAGCCCCAGCATTTT
D: NA; size: NA; J: TRBJ1-2; V: TRBV10-1; CDR3: CASSESGRSGFF; DNA: TGCGCCAGCAGTGAGTCGGGGCGATCCGGATTCTTC
D: TRBD1; size: NA; J: TRBJ1-3; V: TRBV4-2; CDR3: CASSRTGERSNTIYF; DNA: TGTGCCAGCAGCCGCACAGGGGAAAGGTCGAACACCATATATTTT
D: NA; size: NA; J: TRBJ1-2; V: TRBV11-2; CDR3: CASSTDWGSEGYTF; DNA: TGTGCCAGCAGCACCGACTGGGGCTCCGAAGGCTACACCTTC
D: NA; size: once; J: TRBJ1-2; V: TRBV11-2; CDR3: CASSFGAASNGYTF; DNA: TGTGCCAGCAGCTTTGGTGCTGCCTCTAATGGCTACACCTTC
D: TRBD1; size: NA; J: TRBJ1-5; V: TRBV5-1; CDR3: CASSLYPGQGNQPQHF; DNA: TGCGCCAGCAGCTTGTACCCGGGACAGGGGAATCAGCCCCAGCATTTT
D: TRBD1; size: NA; J: TRBJ2-5; V: TRBV7-2; CDR3: CASSWDREETQYF; DNA: TGTGCCAGCAGCTGGGACAGGGAAGAGACCCAGTACTTC
D: TRBD1; size: NA; J: TRBJ1-1; V: TRBV2; CDR3: CASSQLQGAVSEAFF; DNA: TGTGCCAGCAGTCAATTACAGGGGGCAGTCTCTGAAGCTTTCTTT
D: TRBD2; size: once; J: TRBJ2-4; V: TRBV19; CDR3: CASSMAGLKNIQYF; DNA: TGTGCCAGTAGTATGGCGGGACTAAAAAACATTCAGTACTTC
D: TRBD2; size: NA; J: TRBJ2-3; V: TRBV6-2/TRBV6-3; CDR3: CASSSRTSGVDTQYF; DNA: TGTGCCAGCAGTTCCCGGACTAGCGGCGTAGATACGCAGTATTTT